A single sample gave rise to the 28 T cell receptor beta chains below, sequenced in a study of T-cell memory formation after mild COVID-19. Each CDR3 protein gets one entry after TCRdb re-called the 5' RACE reads with MiXCR. This table holds 150,000 to 200,000 distinct CDR3 sequences, roughly 15% found once. Sequences were obtained from PBMCs or a T cell subset sorted from them (not recorded which). Receptors originate from an adult woman who had mild COVID-19 (a few samples of this study predate the infection). Cell type and time point are not known.

V is TRBV5-4 and J is TRBJ1-1; TRBD1 might be the D (6 bases). This CDR3 spans 14 amino acids. V lost 0 bases and J lost 4, with 10 bases in between. The V gene's germline CDR1 is SGHNT and CDR2 YYREEE (reference sequence). The CDR3 coding sequence is TGTGCCAGCAGCTTGGGTGAAGGGGGCACTGAAGCTTTCTTT. Encoded protein: CASSLGEGGTEAFF. The variable domain in full, with the rest retrieved from reference TRBV5-4 and TRBJ1-1, is ETGVTQSPTHLIKTRGQQVTLRCSSQSGHNTVSWYQQALGQGPQFIFQYYREEENGRGNFPPRFSGLQFPNYSSELNVNALELDDSALYLCASSLGEGGTEAFFGQGTRLTVV.

This clonotype was detected ten times or more. The CDR3 bases are TGCGCCAGCAGCCCACCTGGGGCCAACGTCCTGACTTTC. It yields the protein CASSPPGANVLTF. This chain uses TRBV5-1 with TRBJ2-6; D is uncertain. In germline, CDR1 is SGHRS, CDR2 YFSETQ. Trimming pared 4 bases from V and 2 bases from J, leaving 4 bases between. This CDR3 is built from 13 residues.

The chain links TRBV11-3 to TRBJ2-5, with a tentative D call TRBD2 (6 bases). Germline V gives CDR1 SGHNT, CDR2 YENEEA. This CDR3 spans 16 amino acids. V was cut by 3 bases and J by 0 bases, with 14 bases left in between. The CDR3 spells CASSFEIRDYQETQYF. CDR3 sequence (DNA): TGTGCCAGCAGCTTCGAAATCCGGGACTACCAAGAGACCCAGTACTTC.

This clonotype was observed a few times. The missing conserved phenylalanine or tryptophan at the end of this CDR3 makes a read error likely. The limits of the CDR3 on the DNA are not certain, so only TCRdb's listed CDR3 is given. The chain carries TRBV19 and TRBJ2-5; TRBD1 is the table's D call, not checked against the DNA. Germline lookup yields CDR1 LNHDA and CDR2 SQIVND (reference sequence). The CDR3 is made up of 12 amino acids, end residues included. CDR3 in amino acids: CASSTTWGTRIV.

This clonotype has only a few counts. The chain joins TRBV21-1 to TRBJ2-7; the D call TRBD2 from the table was never checked on the DNA. TRBV21-1 is termed a pseudogene. This CDR3 has 17 residues. The CDR3: CASSKGKGGSYPYEQYF. The CDR3 region has the DNA TGTGCCAGCAGCAAAGGGAAGGGCGGGAGTTACCCCTACGAGCAGTACTTC.

The chain couples TRBV7-9 to TRBJ1-5; no clear D. Germline-derived CDR1 and CDR2 are SEHNR and FQNEAQ (reference sequence). V gave up 6 bases and J gave up 0 bases, with 15 bases separating them. The CDR3 is 16 residues long. The CDR3, as DNA: TGTGCCAGCAGTCCTATGTCCGCTTATAGCAATCAGCCCCAGCATTTT. As protein: CASSPMSAYSNQPQHF.

The chain links TRBV29-1 to TRBJ2-1; 7 bases match TRBD1. The germline V gene encodes CDR1 SQVTM and CDR2 ANQGSEA. The ends lost 7 bases at V and 4 bases at J; junction bases unmatched: 10. This CDR3 comprises 14 residues. Written as DNA, the CDR3 is TGCAGCGCCCGACCGGGACAGACTTACAATGAGCAGTTCTTC. Translation: CSARPGQTYNEQFF.

The genes are TRBV7-8 and TRBJ2-3; the match to TRBD2 covers 9 bases. Germline V gene data show CDR1 as SGHVS and CDR2 as FQNEAQ. The CDR3 has 17 residues. V lost 1 base to trimming and J lost 8 bases; unmatched junction nucleotides: 13. The CDR3 here is CASSLGVREGFQVTQYF. The DNA of the CDR3 is TGTGCCAGCAGCTTAGGCGTGCGGGAGGGGTTCCAGGTTACGCAGTATTTT. Drawing the rest from reference TRBV7-8 and TRBJ2-3, the complete variable domain is GAGVSQSPRYKVAKRGQDVALRCDPISGHVSLFWYQQALGQGPEFLTYFQNEAQLDKSGLPSDRFFAERPEGSVSTLKIQRTQQEDSAVYLCASSLGVREGFQVTQYFGPGTRLTVL.

The chain employs TRBV19 and TRBJ2-1, with D unresolved. Germline lookup yields CDR1 LNHDA and CDR2 SQIVND (reference sequence). Trimming took off 5 bases at V and 5 bases at J, with 16 bases between the two ends. This CDR3 region has 15 residues. The CDR3 loop is CASSLPQQIHNEQFF. As DNA, the CDR3 is TGTGCCAGTAGTCTACCCCAACAGATTCACAATGAGCAGTTCTTC.

The chain employs TRBV12-3 or TRBV12-4 and TRBJ2-3; possibly TRBD2 for D (5 bases). The V end was cut by 6 bases, the J end by 6 bases, with 13 bases between. CDR3 length: 13 residues. CDR3 bases: TGTGCCAGCAGAGAAGGACTGGATGATACGCAGTATTTT. This translates into CASREGLDDTQYF.

V usage is TRBV11-2 and J usage is TRBJ2-1; D possibly corresponds to TRBD1 (5 bases). The CDR3 runs 13 residues. Trimming took 9 bases from V and 0 from J, leaving 9 bases between them. Germline values: CDR1 SGHAT, CDR2 FQNNGV. The chain's CDR3 is CASRGRSYNEQFF. The DNA of the CDR3 is TGTGCCAGTAGGGGCCGCTCCTACAATGAGCAGTTCTTC.

At least ten counts were recorded for this clonotype. The rearrangement links TRBV5-6 to TRBJ2-4, with D maybe TRBD2 (5 bases). The CDR3 has 16 residues. With 0 bases removed from V and 8 bases from J, the gap between germline ends came to 18 bases. The germline V gene has CDR1 SGHDT and CDR2 YYEEEE. This CDR3 reads CASSLAWLEEGDIQYF. The CDR3 nucleotides read TGTGCCAGCAGCTTGGCCTGGTTGGAAGAGGGAGACATTCAGTACTTC.

This clonotype was detected a few times. The chain has TRBV7-9 and TRBJ2-2; D is ambiguous. V was trimmed by 4 bases and J by 0 bases, leaving 12 bases between them. Germline CDR1 and CDR2: SEHNR and FQNEAQ (reference sequence). CDR3 size: 16 residues. The CDR3 reads CASSSWRSANTGELFF. The DNA of the CDR3 is TGTGCCAGCAGCTCGTGGCGGAGCGCGAACACCGGGGAGCTGTTTTTT.

This clonotype has just a few counts. The chain has TRBV12-3 or TRBV12-4 and TRBJ1-1; 8 bases align to TRBD1. After removal of 3 bases from V and 2 bases from J, the junction contained 8 bases not matched to a gene. This CDR3 is 16 amino acids long. For the CDR3, the DNA is TGTGCCAGCAGTTTTGGCCTGGACAGGGTTAACACTGAAGCTTTCTTT. It encodes CASSFGLDRVNTEAFF.

The chain recombines TRBV2 with TRBJ1-2; TRBD1 matches at 9 bases. The CDR3 has 15 amino acids. Germline V gene data show CDR1 as SNHLY and CDR2 as FYNNEI. V was clipped by 7 bases and J by 4 bases; unmatched bases: 10. CDR3 coding DNA: TGTGCCAGCACGTTACAGGGGGCCCCATCCTATGGCTACACCTTC. Its protein product is CASTLQGAPSYGYTF.

Only a few counts were recorded for this clonotype. The chain employs TRBV6-5 and TRBJ2-3; 10 nucleotides match TRBD1. This CDR3 contains 16 residues. Germline assignment: CDR1 MNHEY and CDR2 SVGAGI. The V and J ends lost 0 bases and 1 base, in that order; junction bases with no gene match: 1. As DNA, the CDR3 is TGTGCCAGCAGTTACTCAGGGACAGGGGGCACAGATACGCAGTATTTT. It encodes CASSYSGTGGTDTQYF.

The chain combines TRBV9 with TRBJ1-3; D is unresolved. Germline CDR1 SGDLS, CDR2 YYNGEE. V was trimmed by 4 bases and J by 8 bases, leaving 16 bases between them. This CDR3 comprises 14 residues. The CDR3 nucleotides read TGTGCCAGCAGCCCTCGACGGCCCGGGGACACCATATATTTT. Amino acids: CASSPRRPGDTIYF.

The V gene is TRBV27, the J gene TRBJ2-7; perhaps D is TRBD1 or TRBD2 (5 bases each). V was cut by 0 bases and J by 2 bases, with 11 bases left in between. The CDR3 is 15 residues long. Germline V CDR1 and CDR2: MNHEY, SMNVEV (reference sequence). CDR3 in amino acids: CASSLSWGTTYEQYF. The CDR3 nucleotides read TGTGCCAGCAGTTTATCGTGGGGGACGACCTACGAGCAGTACTTC.

This clonotype has more than one count but fewer than ten. The V gene is TRBV4-3, the J gene TRBJ2-1, with 7 bases fitting TRBD2. V lost 0 bases, J lost 11 bases, and 7 bases stayed unmatched. Germline lookup yields CDR1 LGHNA and CDR2 YSLEER. The CDR3 totals 14 residues. This CDR3 is CASSQDWGDYKQFF. The CDR3 DNA is TGCGCCAGCAGCCAAGATTGGGGGGACTATAAGCAGTTCTTC.

The V gene is TRBV7-2, the J gene TRBJ2-5; no firm D call. V gave up 5 bases and J gave up 4 bases, with 14 bases separating them. The CDR3 is 14 residues long. CDR1 and CDR2 from the germline V gene are SGHTA and FQGNSA. The CDR3 sequence is CASSPTWVAETQYF. The CDR3 region has the DNA TGTGCCAGCAGCCCCACTTGGGTTGCAGAGACCCAGTACTTC. Looking up the rest from reference TRBV7-2 and TRBJ2-5 gives the full variable domain: GAGVSQSPSNKVTEKGKDVELRCDPISGHTALYWYRQSLGQGLEFLIYFQGNSAPDKSGLPSDRFSAERTGGSVSTLTIQRTQQEDSAVYLCASSPTWVAETQYFGPGTRLLVL.

The V call is TRBV2, the J call TRBJ2-5, with 9 bases that match TRBD2. V gave up 7 bases and J gave up 4 bases; unmatched junction bases: 7. CDR1 is SNHLY, CDR2 FYNNEI, per germline. This CDR3 has 14 residues. The CDR3 region has the DNA TGTGCCAGCACAAAGGAAGCGGGGGGAGAGACCCAGTACTTC. Translating gives CASTKEAGGETQYF.

The sample holds a few counts of this clonotype. The rearrangement links TRBV10-3 to TRBJ2-7; 7 bases line up with TRBD1. This CDR3 contains 16 residues. V lost 4 bases and J lost 2; bases outside the gene matches: 11. CDR1 is ENHRY, CDR2 SYGVKD, per germline. CDR3 loop: CAISGGRQGFTYEQYF. The CDR3 DNA sequence: TGTGCCATCAGTGGGGGAAGACAGGGATTCACCTACGAGCAGTACTTC.

Only a few counts were recorded for this clonotype. V gene TRBV9 combines with J gene TRBJ2-3; perhaps TRBD1 as D (5 bases). The CDR3 extends over 14 amino acids. The germline V gene has CDR1 SGDLS and CDR2 YYNGEE. Trimming pared 4 bases from V and 6 bases from J, leaving 15 bases between. The CDR3 region is CASSRSSGADTQYF. The CDR3 bases are TGTGCCAGCAGCCGATCTTCTGGGGCGGATACGCAGTATTTT.

This clonotype was observed a few times. The CDR3 nucleotides are TGCGCCAGCAGCTTGGATACAGGGATGGAGGGCTACACCTTC. Protein: CASSLDTGMEGYTF. The chain joins TRBV5-1 to TRBJ1-2, with D possibly TRBD1 on 6 matching bases. Germline-derived CDR1 and CDR2 are SGHRS and YFSETQ. Trimming removed 0 bases from V and 8 bases from J, with 14 bases in between. The length of the CDR3 is 14 residues.

This chain uses TRBV29-1 with TRBJ2-1; 8 bases line up with TRBD1. Germline assignment: CDR1 SQVTM and CDR2 ANQGSEA. The CDR3 is 15 residues long. J gave up 8 bases and V 0 bases, and 9 bases lay outside the gene matches. CDR3 coding DNA: TGCAGCGTTGAAGAGACGGGACAGGCTGTATATGAGCAGTTCTTC. This encodes CSVEETGQAVYEQFF.

This clonotype was detected only a few times. V gene TRBV6-5 combines with J gene TRBJ2-3; 7 bases are a match to TRBD1. The V gene's germline CDR1 is MNHEY and CDR2 SVGAGI. The junction had 3 bases not matched to a gene; V was cut back by 2 bases and J by 1 base. There are 15 residues in the CDR3. CDR3 protein: CASSYPQGGTDTQYF. The CDR3 DNA is TGTGCCAGCAGTTACCCCCAGGGGGGCACAGATACGCAGTATTTT.

This chain links TRBV28 with TRBJ2-3, with D uncertain. V was shortened by 5 bases and J by 2 bases, with 23 bases between the two germline ends. CDR3 length: 18 residues. Germline CDR1 reads MDHEN; CDR2 reads SYDVKM. CDR3 residues: CASSLRSGRKIPTDTQYF. The CDR3 bases are TGTGCCAGCAGTCTACGATCGGGCCGTAAAATACCCACAGATACGCAGTATTTT.

This clonotype has a handful of counts. The V gene is TRBV16, the J gene TRBJ1-1, with 7 bases aligning to TRBD1. The V gene's germline CDR1 is KGHSY and CDR2 FQNENV. V dropped 3 bases and J dropped 1; count of bases not matched to a gene: 2. The CDR3 runs to 14 residues. CDR3 amino acids: CASSQGDRNTEAFF. CDR3 sequence (DNA): TGTGCCAGCAGCCAGGGGGACAGGAACACTGAAGCTTTCTTT.